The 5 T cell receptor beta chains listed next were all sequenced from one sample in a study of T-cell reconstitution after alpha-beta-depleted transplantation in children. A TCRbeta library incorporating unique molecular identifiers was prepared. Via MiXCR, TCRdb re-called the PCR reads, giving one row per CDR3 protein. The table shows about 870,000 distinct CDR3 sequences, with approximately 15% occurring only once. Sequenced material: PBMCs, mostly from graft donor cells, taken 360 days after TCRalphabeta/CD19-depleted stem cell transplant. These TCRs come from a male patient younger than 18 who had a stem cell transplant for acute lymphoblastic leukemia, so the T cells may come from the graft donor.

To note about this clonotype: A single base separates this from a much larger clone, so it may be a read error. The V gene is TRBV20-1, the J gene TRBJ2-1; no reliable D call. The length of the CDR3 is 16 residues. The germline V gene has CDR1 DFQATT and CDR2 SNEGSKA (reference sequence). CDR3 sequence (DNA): TGCTGTGCTAGATCCGTACCGATAGCTTCCTACAATGAGCAGTTCTTC. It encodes CCARSVPIASYNEQFF.

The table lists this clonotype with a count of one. The CDR3 nucleotides are TGCGCCAGCAGCCAACTTGGGACTAGCGGGAGAGGTCAGGGCGGGGAGCTGTTTTTT. This encodes CASSQLGTSGRGQGGELFF. The chain has TRBV4-1 and TRBJ2-2, with 14 nucleotides matching TRBD2. The V gene's germline CDR1 is MGHRA and CDR2 YSYEKL. The CDR3 contains 19 residues. V was pared by 2 bases and J by 7 bases, with 12 bases of the junction left unmatched.

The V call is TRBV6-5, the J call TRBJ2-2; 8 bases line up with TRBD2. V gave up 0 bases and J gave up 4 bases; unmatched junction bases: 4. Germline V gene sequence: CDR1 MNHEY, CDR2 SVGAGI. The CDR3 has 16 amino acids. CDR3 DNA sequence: TGTGCCAGCAGTTACTCGCGGGGGGCGATCACCGGGGAGCTGTTTTTT. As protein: CASSYSRGAITGELFF.

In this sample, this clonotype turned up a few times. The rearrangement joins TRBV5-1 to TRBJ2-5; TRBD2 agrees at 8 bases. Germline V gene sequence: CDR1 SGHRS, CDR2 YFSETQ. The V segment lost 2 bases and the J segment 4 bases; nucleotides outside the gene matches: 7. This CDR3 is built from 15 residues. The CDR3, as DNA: TGCGCCAGCAGCTTTGGCGGGACTAGAGGAGAGACCCAGTACTTC. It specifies CASSFGGTRGETQYF.

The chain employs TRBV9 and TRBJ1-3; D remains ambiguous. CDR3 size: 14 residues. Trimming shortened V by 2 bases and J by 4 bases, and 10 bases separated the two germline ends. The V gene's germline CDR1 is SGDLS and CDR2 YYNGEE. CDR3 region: CASSVSGSGNTIYF. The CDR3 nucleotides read TGTGCCAGCAGCGTGTCTGGGTCGGGAAACACCATATATTTT.